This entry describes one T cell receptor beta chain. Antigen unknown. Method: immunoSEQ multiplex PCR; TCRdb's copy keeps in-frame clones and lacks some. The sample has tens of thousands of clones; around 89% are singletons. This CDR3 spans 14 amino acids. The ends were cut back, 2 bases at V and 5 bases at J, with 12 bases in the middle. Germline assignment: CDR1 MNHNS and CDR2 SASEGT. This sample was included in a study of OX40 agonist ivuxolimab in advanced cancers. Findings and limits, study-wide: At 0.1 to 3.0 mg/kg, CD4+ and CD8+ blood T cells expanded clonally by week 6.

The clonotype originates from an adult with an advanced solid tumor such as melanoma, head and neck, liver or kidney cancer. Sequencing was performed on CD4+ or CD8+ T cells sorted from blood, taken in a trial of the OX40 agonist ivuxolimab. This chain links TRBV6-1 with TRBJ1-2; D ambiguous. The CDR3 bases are TGTGCCAGCAGTGAAAGGTCGTGGCCGTATGGCTACACCTTC. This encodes CASSERSWPYGYTF.